A selection of T cell receptor beta chains follows, all from one sample in a study of blood T cell repertoires in COVID-19. Assay used: immunoSEQ multiplex PCR; TCRdb lists only in-frame clones, some missing. The sample shows hundreds of thousands of clones, around 88% of them seen only once. The sequenced sample consisted of peripheral blood. The source of these receptors is a woman between 25 and 40 years old who had recovered from COVID-19. CDR3s include the opening cysteine and the closing phenylalanine or tryptophan.

TRBV10-1 CASQGRLAGTCMKTQYF
TRBV7-2 CASSLVLSGRETQYF
TRBV5-1 CASSPSGGSNSPLHF
TRBV12-3/TRBV12-4 CASSYEGRSLHF
TRBV3-1/TRBV3-2 CASSRGTGDYGYTF
TRBV11-2 CASSLLSYENTEAFF
TRBV4-1 CASSQDRRGSGGTDTQYF
TRBV2 CASTYGTPSSTDTQYF
TRBV12-3/TRBV12-4 CATQRRGTEAFF
TRBV5-4 CASSLDRGGVGTEAFF
TRBV7-9 CASSDLGQIDTEAFF
TRBV7-3 CASSPGTGAPGANVLTF
TRBV10-3 CATRTDLNTEAFF
TRBV2 CASSDGTGNPYGYTF
TRBV9 CASSVLQGSVSYTF
TRBV7-9 CASSLHGGRANYGYTF
TRBV2 CASRRASVLNQPQHF
TRBV21-1 CASSKEKETGNSTDTQYF
TRBV12-5 CASGLVAPRPGLAGGPATGELFF
TRBV5-1 CASSPRAGGSGFF
TRBV9 CASSVATTGGRRAFF
TRBV19 CASSIGRTGNTIYF
TRBV4-2 CASSQDSAGNYGYTF
TRBV7-2 CASSHPTRSDEQFF
TRBV5-6 CASSPGTANTEAFF
TRBV4-2 CASSHSGGRTDTQYF
TRBV19 CASTRRTGANYGYTF